Listed below are T cell receptor beta chains from one sample, sequenced in a study of cytomegalovirus exposure and HLA in healthy donors. Repertoires were generated with immunoSEQ multiplex PCR, while TCRdb's copy carries only in-frame clones and drops some. The repertoire holds about 130,000 clones, with 17% as singletons. Sequenced input: PBMCs. These receptors were obtained from a female donor in good health and CMV-seropositive. CDR3s leave out the opening cysteine and the closing phenylalanine or tryptophan.

CDR3aa: ASSLVLVSDTQY
v_gene: TRBV7-9

CDR3aa: ASSRYTGELF
v_gene: TRBV2

CDR3aa: ASSLGQGPREQY
v_gene: TRBV7-2

CDR3aa: ATSRAGEGTEAF
v_gene: TRBV15

CDR3aa: SVIGRGGSTNEKLF
v_gene: TRBV29-1

CDR3aa: ASSTPGLAGGWDYEQY
v_gene: TRBV28

CDR3aa: ASSSLTGVGYGYT
v_gene: TRBV6-6

CDR3aa: ASSGHRDQPQH
v_gene: TRBV7-8

CDR3aa: ASSPMRSNEQF
v_gene: TRBV18

CDR3aa: ASSWDRAYEQY
v_gene: TRBV5-1

CDR3aa: ASSSMTSGGAGEQF
v_gene: TRBV5-4

CDR3aa: ASSEKPRGFTEAF
v_gene: TRBV25-1

CDR3aa: ATRAGGTEAF
v_gene: TRBV7-8

CDR3aa: ASRWTGTSYEQY
v_gene: TRBV6-1

CDR3aa: ASSQPGQPPSEQY
v_gene: TRBV4-2

CDR3aa: ASSYSGDSGRAF
v_gene: TRBV6-5

CDR3aa: ASSLGTADPGHEQY
v_gene: TRBV5-1

CDR3aa: ASSFDSGDEQY
v_gene: TRBV5-6

CDR3aa: ASSQEMRETGKLF
v_gene: TRBV4-2

CDR3aa: ATRRQGLYEKLF
v_gene: TRBV15

CDR3aa: ASSMFSPASAF
v_gene: TRBV19

CDR3aa: ASSEAGVGEKLF
v_gene: TRBV27

CDR3aa: ASSQETGGGYEQY
v_gene: TRBV23-1